The rows below give T cell receptor beta chains drawn from one sample of a study of T-cell memory formation after mild COVID-19. TCRdb re-analysed the 5' RACE reads in MiXCR, keeping a single row per CDR3 protein. The sample lists 450,000 to 650,000 distinct CDR3 sequences; roughly a fifth were seen once. Sequenced sample: PBMCs or a T cell subset sorted from them (not recorded which). The receptors were gathered from an adult woman who had mild COVID-19 (a few samples of this study predate the infection). Cell type and time point are not known. CDR3s include the opening cysteine and the closing phenylalanine or tryptophan. The order of the fields is J gene, clone size, V gene, D gene, CDR3 protein, CDR3 DNA. D genes are given only for firm matches. Size is omitted from some rows. Given values are once, few, many or a class for expanded clones.

TRBJ1-1 | few | TRBV14 | - | CASSQGPTVSWNTEAFF | TGTGCCAGCAGCCAAGGTCCCACAGTCTCCTGGAACACTGAAGCTTTCTTT
TRBJ2-5 | - | TRBV6-5 | - | CASSYRGRVQETQYF | TGTGCCAGCAGTTACAGGGGAAGAGTCCAAGAGACCCAGTACTTC
TRBJ2-7 | - | TRBV6-5 | TRBD2 | CASGDPGGSDEQYF | TGTGCCAGCGGGGATCCGGGGGGAAGCGACGAGCAGTACTTC
TRBJ2-3 | - | TRBV4-2 | TRBD2 | CASSQLAGDTDTQYF | TGTGCCAGCAGCCAGCTAGCGGGGGACACAGATACGCAGTATTTT
TRBJ2-5 | many | TRBV5-1 | - | CASTEPSPQYF | TGCGCCAGCACCGAGCCCAGCCCCCAGTACTTC
TRBJ2-1 | few | TRBV7-9 | TRBD1 | CASSPPPGQGAYNEQFF | TGTGCCAGCAGCCCTCCTCCGGGACAGGGAGCCTACAATGAGCAGTTCTTC
TRBJ2-1 | many | TRBV12-3/TRBV12-4 | TRBD2 | CASSILAGGRNEQFF | TGTGCCAGCAGTATACTAGCGGGAGGGAGGAATGAGCAGTTCTTC
TRBJ2-3 | - | TRBV20-1 | TRBD2 | CSARVAGQPTDTQYF | TGCAGTGCTAGGGTAGCGGGGCAACCCACAGATACGCAGTATTTT
TRBJ2-3 | - | TRBV5-6 | TRBD1 | CASSLIPGQGTDTQYF | TGTGCCAGCAGCTTAATTCCGGGACAGGGCACAGATACGCAGTATTTT
TRBJ2-7 | few | TRBV4-1 | TRBD1 | CASSQRDRGHEQYF | TGCGCCAGCAGCCAGCGGGACAGGGGGCACGAGCAGTACTTC
TRBJ1-3 | few | TRBV21-1 | - | CASSKALFPPPGQSSGNTIYF | TGTGCCAGCAGCAAAGCGCTTTTCCCCCCTCCGGGACAGAGCTCTGGAAACACCATATATTTT
TRBJ2-4 | - | TRBV9 | TRBD1 | CASSVPGTDTKNIQYF | TGTGCCAGCAGCGTCCCCGGGACAGATACTAAAAACATTCAGTACTTC
TRBJ2-5 | - | TRBV3-1 | - | CASSRVMETQYF | TGTGCCAGCAGCCGGGTAATGGAGACCCAGTACTTC
TRBJ1-5 | - | TRBV29-1 | TRBD1 | CSVAGQLNQPQHF | TGCAGCGTTGCGGGACAGCTCAATCAGCCCCAGCATTTT
TRBJ2-7 | few | TRBV5-6 | TRBD2 | CASSLVVGGAYEQYF | TGTGCCAGCAGCTTGGTGGTCGGGGGGGCCTACGAGCAGTACTTC
TRBJ2-4 | - | TRBV27 | - | CASSLWGVEGIQYF | TGTGCCAGCAGTTTATGGGGGGTGGAAGGCATTCAGTACTTC
TRBJ2-3 | few | TRBV7-8 | TRBD2 | CASSLVIGRASDTQYF | TGTGCCAGCAGCTTAGTTATCGGGAGGGCATCAGATACGCAGTATTTT
TRBJ2-7 | few | TRBV5-6 | TRBD1 | CASWARTGKPYEQYF | TGTGCCAGCTGGGCCAGGACAGGGAAGCCCTACGAGCAGTACTTC
TRBJ2-5 | few | TRBV6-1 | - | CASRATWADGTQYF | TGTGCCAGCAGGGCTACATGGGCGGACGGGACCCAGTACTTC
TRBJ1-1 | few | TRBV19 | - | CASSILGAANTEAFF | TGTGCCAGTAGTATCCTAGGGGCGGCGAATACTGAAGCTTTCTTT
TRBJ2-7 | few | TRBV6-2/TRBV6-3 | TRBD2 | CAAGGRFSYEQYF | TGTGCCGCGGGCGGGAGGTTTTCCTACGAGCAGTACTTC
TRBJ1-1 | few | TRBV5-5 | - | CASSIRGTEAFF | TGTGCCAGCAGCATACGGGGGACTGAAGCTTTCTTT